The entry below describes one T cell receptor beta chain. The target antigen is unknown. The sample originates from a study of vaccination and CD4 T cells after COVID-19. Study at large: The authors exposed cells to overlapping spike peptides derived from SARS-CoV-2, HCoV-NL63, HCoV-OC43 and HCoV-229E.

Germline V gene data show CDR1 as LNHDA and CDR2 as SQIVND (reference sequence). This CDR3 is built from 16 residues. V lost 3 bases to trimming and J lost 0 bases; unmatched junction nucleotides: 6. Oncomine TCR Beta short-read sequencing was applied to DNA from cultured CD4+ T cells. A single record per CDR3 protein comes from TCRdb applying MiXCR to the PCR reads. This table has 13,000 or so distinct CDR3 sequences, 27% appearing once. Regarding treatment: roughly 10-day PBMC culture with coronavirus spike peptide pools or control peptides (ViraFEST assay). This chain joins TRBV19 and TRBJ2-3; 7 bases map to TRBD2. Sequenced input: CD4+ T cells from blood, cultured in vitro. This sequence originates from a human donor who had recovered from COVID-19. The CDR3 region is CASSIQGGSSTDTQYF. The CDR3 DNA reads TGTGCCAGTAGTATCCAGGGAGGGTCGAGCACAGATACGCAGTATTTT.